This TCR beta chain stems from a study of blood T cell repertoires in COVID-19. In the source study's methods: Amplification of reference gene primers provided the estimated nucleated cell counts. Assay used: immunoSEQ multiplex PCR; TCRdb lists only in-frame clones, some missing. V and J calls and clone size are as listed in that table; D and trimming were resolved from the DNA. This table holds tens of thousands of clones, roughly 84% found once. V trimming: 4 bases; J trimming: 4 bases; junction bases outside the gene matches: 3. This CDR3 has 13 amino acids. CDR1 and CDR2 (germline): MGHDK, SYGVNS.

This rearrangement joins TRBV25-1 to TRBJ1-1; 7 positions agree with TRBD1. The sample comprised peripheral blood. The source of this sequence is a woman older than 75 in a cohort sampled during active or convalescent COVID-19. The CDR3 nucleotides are TGTGCCAGCAGTGGAGCAGGGGGCACTGAAGCTTTCTTT. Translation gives CASSGAGGTEAFF.